A single sample gave rise to the 5 T cell receptor beta chains below, sequenced in a study of CD8 T cells in Susac syndrome. When the RNA was reverse transcribed, random hexamers were used with an input of 0.5 to 1 ug. TCRdb redid the calling of the immunoSEQ multiplex PCR reads with MiXCR, one entry per CDR3 protein. The profile shows about 300,000 distinct CDR3 sequences, 75% to 90% of them singletons. The source material was CD8+ T cells from PBMCs. The receptor source for this set is a human donor with multiple sclerosis.

The chain is built from TRBV2 and TRBJ2-2; possibly TRBD1 for D (6 bases). Germline-derived CDR1 and CDR2 are SNHLY and FYNNEI. This CDR3 is 13 amino acids long. V gave up 10 bases and J gave up 0 bases, with 9 bases separating them. Written as DNA, the CDR3 is TGTGCCAAAGGGACATCGAACACCGGGGAGCTGTTTTTT. It specifies CAKGTSNTGELFF.

This chain uses TRBV7-8 with TRBJ2-2, with D unclear. CDR3 length: 15 residues. Trimming removed 3 bases from V and 1 base from J, with 9 bases in between. Germline loops: CDR1 SGHVS, CDR2 FQNEAQ. The CDR3 sequence: CASSFLTRNTGELFF. The CDR3 nucleotides read TGTGCCAGCAGCTTCTTAACCAGGAACACCGGGGAGCTGTTTTTT.

This sequence joins TRBV20-1 and TRBJ1-1; 8 bases line up with TRBD1. Germline CDR1 and CDR2: DFQATT and SNEGSKA (reference sequence). V gave up 0 bases and J gave up 8 bases; unmatched junction bases: 8. CDR3 length equals 14 residues. As DNA, the CDR3 is TGCAGTGCTAGAGAGGGGGACAGGATGAAAGAAGCTTTCTTT. This encodes CSAREGDRMKEAFF.

The chain joins TRBV25-1 to TRBJ2-7; D may be TRBD2 (6 bases). V dropped 2 bases and J dropped 4 bases, with 12 bases sitting between them. This CDR3 is 14 amino acids long. Germline V gene data show CDR1 as MGHDK and CDR2 as SYGVNS. CDR3 in DNA: TGTGCCAGCAGTGAAGAAGAGGGGAGGTACGAGCAGTACTTC. This sequence encodes CASSEEEGRYEQYF.

This clonotype is a singleton in its sample. The J gene is TRBJ1-2, the V gene TRBV2; D is unresolved. The V end lost 8 bases, the J end lost 6 bases, and 19 bases lay between the germline ends. Germline CDR1 and CDR2: SNHLY and FYNNEI. The CDR3 has 14 residues. As DNA, the CDR3 is TGTGCCAGCGTGACCCCTAGCCTGGGGAATGGCTACACCTTC. Its protein product is CASVTPSLGNGYTF.